This TCR beta chain is from a study of beta chain features in type 1 diabetes. Study results and caveats: Within the patient group, naive, central memory and Treg TCRB repertoires appeared more similar to each other than within healthy donors.

As to this clone: Its specificity is not known.

The investigators reverse transcribed all of the isolated RNA, so they sequenced expressed TCRB transcripts. Here immunoSEQ multiplex PCR was the method, and the copy in TCRdb shows in-frame clones only, minus some. The sample lists more than 300,000 clones; around 12% were seen once. The specimen sequenced was naive CD4+ T cells from blood. The receptor comes from a man between 18 and 35 years old in good health.

CDR3 loop: CASGWGTGEEETQYF. CDR3 sequence (DNA): TGTGCTAGTGGTTGGGGGACAGGGGAAGAAGAGACCCAGTACTTC. The chain employs TRBV12-5 and TRBJ2-5; 10 bases fit TRBD1. This CDR3 is built from 15 residues. Germline values: CDR1 LGHNT, CDR2 FRNRAP. The junction had 5 bases not matched to a gene; V was cut back by 4 bases and J by 3 bases.